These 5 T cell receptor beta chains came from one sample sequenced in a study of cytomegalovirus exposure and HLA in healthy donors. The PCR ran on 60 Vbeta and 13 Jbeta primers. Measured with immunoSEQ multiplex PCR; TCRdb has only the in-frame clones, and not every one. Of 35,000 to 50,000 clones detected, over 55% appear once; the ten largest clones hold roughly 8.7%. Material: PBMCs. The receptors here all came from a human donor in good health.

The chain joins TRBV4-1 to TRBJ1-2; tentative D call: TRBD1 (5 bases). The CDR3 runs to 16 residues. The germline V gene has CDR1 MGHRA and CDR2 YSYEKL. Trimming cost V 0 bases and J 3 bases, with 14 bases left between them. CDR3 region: CASSQDQLGTDYGYTF. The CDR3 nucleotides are TGCGCCAGCAGCCAAGATCAGTTGGGGACTGACTATGGCTACACCTTC.

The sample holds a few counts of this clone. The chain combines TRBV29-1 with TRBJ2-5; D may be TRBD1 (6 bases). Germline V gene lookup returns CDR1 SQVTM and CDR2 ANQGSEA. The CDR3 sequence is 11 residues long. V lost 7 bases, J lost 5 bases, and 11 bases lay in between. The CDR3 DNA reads TGCAGCGGTGAGGACAGCGAGACCCAGTACTTC. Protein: CSGEDSETQYF.

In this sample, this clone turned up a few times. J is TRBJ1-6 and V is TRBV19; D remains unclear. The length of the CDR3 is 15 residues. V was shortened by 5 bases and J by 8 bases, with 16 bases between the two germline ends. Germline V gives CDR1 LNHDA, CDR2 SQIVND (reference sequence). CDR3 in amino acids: CASSVGSNSDSPLHF. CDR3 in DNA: TGTGCCAGTAGTGTAGGCTCTAACTCGGATTCACCCCTCCACTTT.

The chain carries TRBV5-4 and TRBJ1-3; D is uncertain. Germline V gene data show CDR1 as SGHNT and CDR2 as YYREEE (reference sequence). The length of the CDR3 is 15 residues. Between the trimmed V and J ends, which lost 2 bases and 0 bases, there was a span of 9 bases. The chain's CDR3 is CASSFPGFSGNTIYF. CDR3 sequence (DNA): TGTGCCAGCAGCTTCCCAGGTTTCTCTGGAAACACCATATATTTT.

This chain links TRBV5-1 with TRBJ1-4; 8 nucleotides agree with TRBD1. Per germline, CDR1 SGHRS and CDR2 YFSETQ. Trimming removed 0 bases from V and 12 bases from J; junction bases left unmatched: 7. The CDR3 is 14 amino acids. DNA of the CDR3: TGCGCCAGCAGCTTGGGCGGACAGGGAGTGGAACTGTTTTTT. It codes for CASSLGGQGVELFF. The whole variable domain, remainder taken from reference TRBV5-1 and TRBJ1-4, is KAGVTQTPRYLIKTRGQQVTLSCSPISGHRSVSWYQQTPGQGLQFLFEYFSETQRNKGNFPGRFSGRQFSNSRSEMNVSTLELGDSALYLCASSLGGQGVELFFGSGTQLSVL.